This T cell receptor beta chain appears in the sequencing data of a study of blood T cell repertoires in COVID-19. As for the study in general: Sample material is recorded as cDNA or gDNA derived from T cells, B-cell-depleted T cells, or PBMCs.

Seattle cases were enrolled at active infection and followed longitudinally. In the authors' methods: Estimation of nucleated cell counts was performed using reference gene primer amplification. Sequenced by immunoSEQ multiplex PCR; TCRdb stores in-frame clones only, minus some. That table is the source of V, J and clone size, and D and trimming were worked out from the DNA. Of some 190,000 clones in the sample, about 80% were seen once. Germline V gives CDR1 SQVTM, CDR2 ANQGSEA. Between the trimmed V and J ends, which lost 0 bases and 0 bases, there was a span of 7 bases. The CDR3 is made up of 14 amino acids.

This TCR was sampled from a woman older than 75 with COVID-19, enrolled during active disease. V is TRBV29-1 and J is TRBJ2-3; unclear D gene. Specimen: peripheral blood. The DNA of the CDR3 is TGCAGCGTTGAAGAAGTAGCTAGCACAGATACGCAGTATTTT. This sequence encodes CSVEEVASTDTQYF.